The text below deals with one T cell receptor beta chain. This record belongs to a study of T cells in localized non-small cell lung cancer. The table came from immunoSEQ multiplex PCR; TCRdb's copy has only in-frame clones and leaves some out. The top ten clones hold approximately 3.9% of a sample with over 20,000 clones, around 93% of them seen once. The CDR3 extends over 14 amino acids. The V end lost 6 bases, the J end lost 4 bases, and 12 bases lay between the germline ends. CDR1 is MNHNY, CDR2 SVGAGI, per germline (reference sequence). The specimen comprised peripheral blood, sampled before any cancer treatment. The chain has TRBV6-6 and TRBJ1-4; D might be TRBD1 (5 bases). This TCR came from a female donor at least 60 years old with stage II squamous cell lung carcinoma. The CDR3 protein is CASRRRDGNEKLFF. CDR3 DNA sequence: TGTGCCAGCAGGAGACGGGACGGTAATGAAAAACTGTTTTTT.